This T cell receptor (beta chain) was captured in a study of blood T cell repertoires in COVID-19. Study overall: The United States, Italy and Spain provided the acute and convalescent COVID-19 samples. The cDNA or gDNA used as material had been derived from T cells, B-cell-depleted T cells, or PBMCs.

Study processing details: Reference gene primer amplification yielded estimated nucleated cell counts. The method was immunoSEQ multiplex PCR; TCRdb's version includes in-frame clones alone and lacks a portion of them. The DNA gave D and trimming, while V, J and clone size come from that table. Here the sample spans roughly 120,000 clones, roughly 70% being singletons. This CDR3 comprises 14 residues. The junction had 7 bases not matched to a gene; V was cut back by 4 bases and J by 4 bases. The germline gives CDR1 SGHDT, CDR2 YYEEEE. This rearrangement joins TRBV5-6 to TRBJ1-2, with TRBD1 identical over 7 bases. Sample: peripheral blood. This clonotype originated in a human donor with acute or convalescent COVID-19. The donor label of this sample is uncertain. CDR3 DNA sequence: TGTGCCAGCAGCGAGAGACAGGGATTCTATGGCTACACCTTC. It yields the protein CASSERQGFYGYTF.